This T cell receptor (beta chain) was captured by sequencing in a study of cytomegalovirus exposure and HLA in healthy donors. In the PCR, 60 Vbeta and 13 Jbeta primers were used. This table comes from immunoSEQ multiplex PCR, and its TCRdb copy is limited to in-frame clones, with some not included. The sample lists 50,000 to 65,000 clones, about 70% seen once, with roughly 22% in the top ten. Overall study results and limits: Earlier analysis found most TCR beta V segments productive about 87% or about 30% of the time.

This clone was detected only a few times. Its antigen remains unidentified. V dropped 2 bases and J dropped 5 bases, with 10 bases sitting between them. Germline V gene lookup returns CDR1 MGHDK and CDR2 SYGVNS. This CDR3 comprises 14 residues. This receptor was taken from a woman aged 45-65 years in good health and CMV-seropositive. Material for sequencing was PBMCs. The V and J genes are TRBV25-1 and TRBJ2-1, with D possibly TRBD2 on 5 matching bases. CDR3 coding DNA: TGTGCCAGCAGTGAAGACTATGATCACAATGAGCAGTTCTTC. Protein product: CASSEDYDHNEQFF.